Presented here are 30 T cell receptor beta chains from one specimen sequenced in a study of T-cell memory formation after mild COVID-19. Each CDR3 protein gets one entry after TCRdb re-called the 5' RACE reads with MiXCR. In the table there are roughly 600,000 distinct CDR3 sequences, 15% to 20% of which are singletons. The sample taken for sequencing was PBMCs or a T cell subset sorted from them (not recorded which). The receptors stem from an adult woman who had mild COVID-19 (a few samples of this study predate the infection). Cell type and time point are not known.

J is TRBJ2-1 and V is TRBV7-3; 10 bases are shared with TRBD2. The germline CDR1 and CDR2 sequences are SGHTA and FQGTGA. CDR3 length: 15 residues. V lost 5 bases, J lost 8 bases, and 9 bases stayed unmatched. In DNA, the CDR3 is TGTGCCAGCAGCCGAACTAGCGGGACGGTGGATGAGCAGTTCTTC. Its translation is CASSRTSGTVDEQFF.

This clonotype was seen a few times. The CDR3 nucleotides are TGCGCCAGCAGCTCCGGACTAGCGGGGGGGCATGAGCAGTTCTTC. Its translation is CASSSGLAGGHEQFF. This chain joins TRBV5-1 and TRBJ2-1; 15 nucleotides align to TRBD2. Germline V gene sequence: CDR1 SGHRS, CDR2 YFSETQ. The V and J ends lost 3 bases and 8 bases, in that order; junction bases with no gene match: 3. The CDR3 contains 15 residues.

The CDR3 sequence is CSAPPTGDSYNEQFF. The DNA for the CDR3 is TGCAGTGCTCCCCCGACAGGGGACTCCTACAATGAGCAGTTCTTC. This chain connects TRBV20-1 to TRBJ2-1, with 8 bases aligning to TRBD1. This CDR3 contains 15 residues. Losses at the gene ends were 5 bases for V and 0 bases for J; bases not matched to a gene: 6. Germline lookup yields CDR1 DFQATT and CDR2 SNEGSKA (reference sequence).

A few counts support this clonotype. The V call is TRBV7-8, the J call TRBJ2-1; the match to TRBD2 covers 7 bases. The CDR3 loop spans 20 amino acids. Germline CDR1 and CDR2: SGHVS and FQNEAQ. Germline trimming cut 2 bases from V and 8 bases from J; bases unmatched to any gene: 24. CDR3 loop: CASSLRLLWSSTSVGDEQFF. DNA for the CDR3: TGTGCCAGCAGCTTAAGGCTACTTTGGAGCTCCACTAGCGTCGGCGATGAGCAGTTCTTC. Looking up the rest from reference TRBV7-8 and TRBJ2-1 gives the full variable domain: GAGVSQSPRYKVAKRGQDVALRCDPISGHVSLFWYQQALGQGPEFLTYFQNEAQLDKSGLPSDRFFAERPEGSVSTLKIQRTQQEDSAVYLCASSLRLLWSSTSVGDEQFFGPGTRLTVL.

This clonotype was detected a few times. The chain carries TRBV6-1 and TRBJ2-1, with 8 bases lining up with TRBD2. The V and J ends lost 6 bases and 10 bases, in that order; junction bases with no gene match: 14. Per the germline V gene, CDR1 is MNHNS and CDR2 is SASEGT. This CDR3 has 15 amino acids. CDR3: CASRKRGLPEGEQFF. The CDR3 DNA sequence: TGTGCCAGCAGGAAGCGGGGGCTCCCGGAGGGGGAGCAGTTCTTC.

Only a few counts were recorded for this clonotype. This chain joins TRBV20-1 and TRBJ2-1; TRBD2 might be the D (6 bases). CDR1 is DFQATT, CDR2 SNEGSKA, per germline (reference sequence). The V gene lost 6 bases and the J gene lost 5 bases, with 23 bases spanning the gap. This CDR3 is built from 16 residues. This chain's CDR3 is CSALKVLSERDNEQFF. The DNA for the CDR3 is TGCAGTGCCTTAAAGGTGTTGAGTGAGCGGGACAATGAGCAGTTCTTC.

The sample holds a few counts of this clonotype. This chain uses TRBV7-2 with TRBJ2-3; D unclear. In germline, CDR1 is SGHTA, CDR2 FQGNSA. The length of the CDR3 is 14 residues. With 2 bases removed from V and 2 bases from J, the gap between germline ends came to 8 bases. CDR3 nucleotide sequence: TGTGCCAGCAGCTTAAGTCTATACACAGATACGCAGTATTTT. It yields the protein CASSLSLYTDTQYF.

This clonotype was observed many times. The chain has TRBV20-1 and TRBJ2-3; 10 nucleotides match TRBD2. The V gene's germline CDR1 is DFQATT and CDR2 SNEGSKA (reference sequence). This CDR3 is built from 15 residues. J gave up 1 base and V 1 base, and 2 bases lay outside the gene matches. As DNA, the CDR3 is TGCAGTGCTAGAGGGCTAGCGGGGGGCACAGATACGCAGTATTTT. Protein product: CSARGLAGGTDTQYF.

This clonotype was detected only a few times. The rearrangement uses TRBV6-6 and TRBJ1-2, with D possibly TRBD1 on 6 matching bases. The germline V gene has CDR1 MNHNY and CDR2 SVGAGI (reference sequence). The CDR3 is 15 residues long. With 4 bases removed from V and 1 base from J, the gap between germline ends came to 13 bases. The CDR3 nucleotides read TGTGCCAGCAGTTGGGACACCGGAGTTAACTATGGCTACACCTTC. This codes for CASSWDTGVNYGYTF.

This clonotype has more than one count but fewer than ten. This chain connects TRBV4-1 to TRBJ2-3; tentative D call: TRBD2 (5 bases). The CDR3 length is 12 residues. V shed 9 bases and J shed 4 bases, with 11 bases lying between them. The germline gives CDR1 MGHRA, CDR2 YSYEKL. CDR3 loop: CASRGLPDTQYF. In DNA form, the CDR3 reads TGCGCCAGTCGGGGTCTTCCAGATACGCAGTATTTT.

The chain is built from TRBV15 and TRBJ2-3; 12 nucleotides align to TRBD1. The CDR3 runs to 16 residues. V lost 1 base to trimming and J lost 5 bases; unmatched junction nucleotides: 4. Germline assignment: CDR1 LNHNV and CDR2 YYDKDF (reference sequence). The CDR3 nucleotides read TGTGCCACCAGCAGAGGTGGGACAGGGGGCCAAGATACGCAGTATTTT. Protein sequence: CATSRGGTGGQDTQYF.

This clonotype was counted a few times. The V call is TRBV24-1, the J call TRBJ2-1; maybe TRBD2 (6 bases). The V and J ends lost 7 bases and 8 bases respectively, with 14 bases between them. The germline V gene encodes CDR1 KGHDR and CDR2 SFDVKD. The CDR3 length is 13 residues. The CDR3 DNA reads TGTGCCACCAGGGGCCAGGGAGGAGATGAGCAGTTCTTC. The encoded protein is CATRGQGGDEQFF.

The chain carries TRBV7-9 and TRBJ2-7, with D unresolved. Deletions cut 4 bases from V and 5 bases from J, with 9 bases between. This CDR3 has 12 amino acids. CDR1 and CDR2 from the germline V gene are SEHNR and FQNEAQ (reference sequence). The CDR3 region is CASSYHGHEQYF. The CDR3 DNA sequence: TGTGCCAGCAGCTATCATGGCCACGAGCAGTACTTC.

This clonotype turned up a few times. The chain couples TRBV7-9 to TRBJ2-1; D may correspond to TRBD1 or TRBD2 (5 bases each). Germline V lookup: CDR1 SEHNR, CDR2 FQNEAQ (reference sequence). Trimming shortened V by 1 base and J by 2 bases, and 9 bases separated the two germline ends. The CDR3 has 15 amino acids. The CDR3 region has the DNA TGTGCCAGCAGCTTAGAAGGGGACCCCTACAATGAGCAGTTCTTC. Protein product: CASSLEGDPYNEQFF.

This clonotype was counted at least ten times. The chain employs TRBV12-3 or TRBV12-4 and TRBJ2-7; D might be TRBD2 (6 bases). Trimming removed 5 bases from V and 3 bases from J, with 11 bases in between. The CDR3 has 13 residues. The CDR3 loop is CASSLTDYYEQYF. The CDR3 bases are TGTGCCAGCAGTCTTACGGACTACTACGAGCAGTACTTC.

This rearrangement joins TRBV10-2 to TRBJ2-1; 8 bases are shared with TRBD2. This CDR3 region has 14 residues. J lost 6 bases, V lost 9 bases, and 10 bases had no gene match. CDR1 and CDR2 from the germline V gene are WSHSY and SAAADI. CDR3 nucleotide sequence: TGCGCCAGTGTCGGGGGGGTCACTGTCAATGAGCAGTTCTTC. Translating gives CASVGGVTVNEQFF.

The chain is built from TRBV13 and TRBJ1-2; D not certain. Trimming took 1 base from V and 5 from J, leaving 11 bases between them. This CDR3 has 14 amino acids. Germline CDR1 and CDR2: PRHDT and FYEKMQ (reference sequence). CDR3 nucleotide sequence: TGTGCCAGCAGCTTAGAGGGAGACTCATATGGCTACACCTTC. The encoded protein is CASSLEGDSYGYTF.

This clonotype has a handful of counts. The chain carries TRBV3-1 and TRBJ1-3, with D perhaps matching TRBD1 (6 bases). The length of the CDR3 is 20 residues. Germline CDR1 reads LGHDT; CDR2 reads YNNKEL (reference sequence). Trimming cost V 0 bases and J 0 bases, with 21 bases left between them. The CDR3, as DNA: TGTGCCAGCAGCCAAGACCCAAGGCGGCGGGACACCTACTCTGGAAACACCATATATTTT. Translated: CASSQDPRRRDTYSGNTIYF.

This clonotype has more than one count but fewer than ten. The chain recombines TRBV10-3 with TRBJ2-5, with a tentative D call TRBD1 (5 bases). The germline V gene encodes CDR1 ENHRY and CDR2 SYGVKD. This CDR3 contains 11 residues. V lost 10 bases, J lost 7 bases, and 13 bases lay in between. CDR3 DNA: TGTGCCACACAGGAGATGGGGACCCAGTACTTC. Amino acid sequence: CATQEMGTQYF.

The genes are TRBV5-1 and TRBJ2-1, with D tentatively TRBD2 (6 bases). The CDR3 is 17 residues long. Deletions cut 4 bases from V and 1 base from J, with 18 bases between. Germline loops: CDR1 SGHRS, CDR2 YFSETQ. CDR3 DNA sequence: TGCGCCAGCAGCCCGACCGAGACTAGTAAGTCCTACAATGAGCAGTTCTTC. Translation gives CASSPTETSKSYNEQFF.

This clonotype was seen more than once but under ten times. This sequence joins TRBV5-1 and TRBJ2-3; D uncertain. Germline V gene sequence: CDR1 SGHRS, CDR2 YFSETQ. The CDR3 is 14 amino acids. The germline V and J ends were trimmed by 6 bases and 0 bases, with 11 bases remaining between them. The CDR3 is CASNEPSSTDTQYF. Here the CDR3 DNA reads TGCGCCAGCAACGAACCGTCTAGCACAGATACGCAGTATTTT.

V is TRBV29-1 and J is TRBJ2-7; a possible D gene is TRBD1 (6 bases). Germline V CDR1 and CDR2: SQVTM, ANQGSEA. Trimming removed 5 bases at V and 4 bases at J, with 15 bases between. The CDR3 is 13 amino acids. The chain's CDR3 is CSVQSRGAYEQYF. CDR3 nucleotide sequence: TGCAGCGTTCAGAGCAGGGGAGCGTACGAGCAGTACTTC.

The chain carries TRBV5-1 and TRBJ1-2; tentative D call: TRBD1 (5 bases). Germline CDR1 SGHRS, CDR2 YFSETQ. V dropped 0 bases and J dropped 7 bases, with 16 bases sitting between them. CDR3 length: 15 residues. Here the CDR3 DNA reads TGCGCCAGCAGCTTGGCCGCGGGGCAGGGCAGTGGCTACACCTTC. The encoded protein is CASSLAAGQGSGYTF.

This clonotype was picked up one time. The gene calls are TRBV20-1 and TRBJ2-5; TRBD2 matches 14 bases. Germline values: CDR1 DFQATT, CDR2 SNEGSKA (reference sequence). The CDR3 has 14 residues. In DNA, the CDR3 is TGCTGTGGGACTAGCGGGGGAATACAAGAGACCCAGTACTTC. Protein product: CCGTSGGIQETQYF.

CDR3 in amino acids: CSAPPPGHTEEQYF. CDR3 sequence (DNA): TGCAGTGCTCCCCCCCCTGGCCACACCGAAGAGCAGTACTTC. The rearrangement joins TRBV20-1 to TRBJ2-7; no definite D call. Germline CDR1 DFQATT, CDR2 SNEGSKA (reference sequence). This CDR3 spans 14 amino acids. Trimming shortened V by 5 bases and J by 7 bases, and 21 bases separated the two germline ends.

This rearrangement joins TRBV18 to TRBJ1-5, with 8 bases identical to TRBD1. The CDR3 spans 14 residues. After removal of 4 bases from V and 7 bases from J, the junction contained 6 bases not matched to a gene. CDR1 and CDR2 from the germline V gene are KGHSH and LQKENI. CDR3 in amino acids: CASSQSDRDQPQHF. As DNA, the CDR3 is TGTGCCAGCTCACAATCGGACAGGGACCAGCCCCAGCATTTT.

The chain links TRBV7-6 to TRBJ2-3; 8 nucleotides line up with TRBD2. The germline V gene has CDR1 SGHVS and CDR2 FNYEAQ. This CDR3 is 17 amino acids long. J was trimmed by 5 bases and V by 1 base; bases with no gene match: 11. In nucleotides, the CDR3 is TGTGCCAGCAGCTTAGGACCGAGCGGGAGCGTTGAAGATACGCAGTATTTT. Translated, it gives CASSLGPSGSVEDTQYF.

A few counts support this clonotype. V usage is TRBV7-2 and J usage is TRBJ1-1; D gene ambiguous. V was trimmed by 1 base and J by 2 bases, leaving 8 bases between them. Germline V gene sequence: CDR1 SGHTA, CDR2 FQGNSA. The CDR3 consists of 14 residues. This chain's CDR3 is CASSLVAQNTEAFF. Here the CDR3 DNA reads TGTGCCAGCAGCTTAGTCGCCCAAAACACTGAAGCTTTCTTT.

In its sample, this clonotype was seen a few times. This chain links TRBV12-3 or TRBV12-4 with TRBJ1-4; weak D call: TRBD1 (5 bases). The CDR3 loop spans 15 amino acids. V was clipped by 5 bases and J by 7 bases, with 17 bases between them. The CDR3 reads CASSQFSAQGEKLFF. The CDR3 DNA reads TGTGCCAGCAGTCAATTTAGCGCCCAGGGTGAAAAACTGTTTTTT.

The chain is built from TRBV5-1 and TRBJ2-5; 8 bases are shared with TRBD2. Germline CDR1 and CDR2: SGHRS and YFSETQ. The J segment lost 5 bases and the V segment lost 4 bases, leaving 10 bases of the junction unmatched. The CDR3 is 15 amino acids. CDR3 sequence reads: CASSIPISGKETQYF. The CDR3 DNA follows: TGCGCCAGCAGCATCCCTATTAGCGGGAAGGAGACCCAGTACTTC.